This TCR beta chain is drawn from a study of CD4 T cells in relation to SARS-CoV-2 and coronaviruses. Study background: ViraFEST: approximately 10-day antigen culture of PBMCs, then TCR beta CDR3 sequencing.

Unexposed donor CD4+ T cells date from about 2010-2019, before the COVID-19 pandemic. Isolation of CD4+ T cells took place after nine to ten days in culture. A word on this clone: Its antigen is undetermined.

This CDR3 has 16 residues. Trimming shortened V by 6 bases and J by 5 bases, and 17 bases separated the two germline ends. CDR1 and CDR2 from the germline V gene are MNHEY and SMNVEV (reference sequence). Repertoires were generated with immunoSEQ multiplex PCR, while TCRdb's copy carries only in-frame clones and drops some. Of 20,000 to 25,000 clones detected, 76% appear once; the ten largest clones hold roughly 17%. This sequence was found in a human donor in good health. What was sequenced was CD4+ T cells from PBMCs, cultured in vitro. The gene calls are TRBV27 and TRBJ1-6; D is unclear. This CDR3 reads CASRLDVNLNNSPLHF. The CDR3 nucleotides are TGTGCCAGCAGACTCGACGTAAACCTGAATAATTCACCCCTCCACTTT.